This entry lists 31 T cell receptor beta chains sequenced from one sample in a study of blood T cell repertoires in COVID-19. TCRdb keeps only in-frame clones here, not all; method: immunoSEQ multiplex PCR. The sample records nearly 350,000 clones, around 87% being singletons. The sequencing input was peripheral blood. Source of these receptors: a woman between 45 and 60 years old with COVID-19, enrolled during active disease.

The chain has TRBV3-1 (or the pseudogene TRBV3-2) and TRBJ1-1; perhaps TRBD1 as D (5 bases). This CDR3 comprises 13 residues. Trimming took 2 bases from V and 10 from J, leaving 14 bases between them. CDR1 is LGHDT, CDR2 YNNKEL, per germline (reference sequence). DNA for the CDR3: TGTGCCAGCAGCCAAAAATTACAGGTCCGAGCTTTCTTT. Protein sequence: CASSQKLQVRAFF.

The chain has TRBV3-1 (or the pseudogene TRBV3-2) and TRBJ1-2; 7 bases match TRBD1. This CDR3 is 14 amino acids long. V lost 6 bases and J lost 3; bases outside the gene matches: 7. Germline CDR1 reads LGHDT; CDR2 reads YNNKEL (reference sequence). CDR3 in amino acids: CASSHRGLDYGYTF. In DNA form, the CDR3 reads TGTGCCAGCAGTCACAGGGGATTAGACTATGGCTACACCTTC.

The chain has TRBV25-1 and TRBJ1-1; TRBD1 matches at 9 bases. V lost 4 bases and J lost 10; bases outside the gene matches: 7. CDR1 is MGHDK and CDR2 is SYGVNS in the germline V gene. The CDR3 is 13 amino acids. The CDR3 DNA follows: TGTGCCAGCAGTGGAACAGGGGGCGGGGGAGCTTTCTTT. Residues: CASSGTGGGGAFF.

This rearrangement joins TRBV14 to TRBJ2-2, with a possible D match to TRBD2 (6 bases). CDR1 SGHDN and CDR2 FVKESK come from the germline V gene. CDR3 size: 14 residues. V was shortened by 3 bases and J by 13 bases, with 18 bases between the two germline ends. CDR3 sequence (DNA): TGTGCCAGCAGCCAGCCGGGAGTCCGACGGGGGCTGTTTTTT. Translation gives CASSQPGVRRGLFF.

This clone was recorded at least ten times. The chain joins TRBV7-3 to TRBJ1-1, with D perhaps TRBD1 (6 bases). Germline assignment: CDR1 SGHTA and CDR2 FQGTGA. This CDR3 comprises 16 residues. The V end lost 2 bases, the J end lost 0 bases, and 13 bases lay between the germline ends. The CDR3 region is CASSLVQGPMNTEAFF. The CDR3 coding sequence is TGTGCCAGCAGCTTAGTGCAGGGGCCGATGAACACTGAAGCTTTCTTT.

V and J are TRBV11-3 and TRBJ1-2; possible D gene TRBD1, 5 bases. CDR1 is SGHNT and CDR2 is YENEEA in the germline V gene. V lost 3 bases and J lost 2, with 10 bases in between. This CDR3 contains 14 residues. For the CDR3, the DNA is TGTGCCAGCAGCTTGGGTTCAGGGAACTATGGCTACACCTTC. This sequence encodes CASSLGSGNYGYTF.

V usage is TRBV18 and J usage is TRBJ1-1, with D tentatively TRBD1 (5 bases). The ends were cut back, 2 bases at V and 9 bases at J, with 7 bases in the middle. The CDR3 totals 11 residues. Per germline, CDR1 KGHSH and CDR2 LQKENI. The CDR3 protein is CASSPKGQAFF. CDR3 coding DNA: TGTGCCAGCTCACCAAAGGGGCAAGCTTTCTTT.

The chain carries TRBV4-2 and TRBJ1-4; the D gene is possibly TRBD1 (6 bases). From germline, CDR1 is LGHNA and CDR2 YNFKEQ. V was shortened by 0 bases and J by 4 bases, with 9 bases between the two germline ends. This CDR3 has 15 residues. The CDR3 DNA reads as TGTGCCAGCAGCCAAGATGGACAGCTTAATGAAAAACTGTTTTTT. It translates to CASSQDGQLNEKLFF.

The chain carries TRBV29-1 and TRBJ2-2; 7 bases fit TRBD1. The CDR3 runs 15 residues. The ends lost 7 bases at V and 4 bases at J; junction bases unmatched: 12. Looked up from germline, CDR1 is SQVTM and CDR2 is ANQGSEA. This CDR3 is CSATDTGVVTGELFF. In DNA form, the CDR3 reads TGCAGCGCAACTGATACAGGGGTAGTCACCGGGGAGCTGTTTTTT.

The J gene is TRBJ1-1, the V gene TRBV5-1, with a weak D call TRBD1 (5 bases). From germline, CDR1 is SGHRS and CDR2 YFSETQ. V dropped 0 bases and J dropped 4 bases, with 16 bases sitting between them. The CDR3 extends over 16 amino acids. This chain's CDR3 is CASSLDPGRQGTEAFF. The CDR3 nucleotides read TGCGCCAGCAGCTTGGACCCTGGCCGCCAGGGCACTGAAGCTTTCTTT.

The chain links TRBV18 to TRBJ2-2; 9 bases are a match to TRBD2. CDR1 KGHSH and CDR2 LQKENI come from the germline V gene. The V segment lost 5 bases and the J segment 5 bases; nucleotides outside the gene matches: 9. The CDR3 length is 16 residues. The CDR3 DNA reads TGTGCCAGCTCAAACTCAGCGGGAGGATGGACCGGGGAGCTGTTTTTT. It encodes CASSNSAGGWTGELFF.

This rearrangement joins TRBV2 to TRBJ2-3; D is perhaps TRBD1 (5 bases). CDR3 length: 16 residues. CDR1 and CDR2 from the germline V gene are SNHLY and FYNNEI. Trimming cost V 1 base and J 3 bases, with 14 bases left between them. The CDR3 DNA reads as TGTGCCAGCAGTGAAGTCGGCAGGGTTATTACAGATACGCAGTATTTT. It encodes CASSEVGRVITDTQYF.

J is TRBJ1-3 and V is TRBV30, with D possibly matching TRBD1 (5 bases). This CDR3 comprises 13 residues. Germline-derived CDR1 and CDR2 are GTSNPN and SVGIG (reference sequence). The V and J ends lost 4 bases and 5 bases respectively, with 12 bases between them. This chain's CDR3 is CAWNGASRNTIYF. CDR3 in DNA: TGTGCCTGGAATGGGGCATCGAGAAACACCATATATTTT.

This clone was seen only once. The rearrangement links TRBV18 to TRBJ2-5; possible D gene TRBD1, 7 bases. CDR1 KGHSH and CDR2 LQKENI come from the germline V gene. The CDR3 spans 15 residues. V was pared by 0 bases and J by 6 bases, with 14 bases between. The CDR3 spells CASSPPSRGDQTQYF. DNA of the CDR3: TGTGCCAGCTCACCACCGTCCAGGGGGGATCAGACCCAGTACTTC.

The chain uses TRBV4-1 and TRBJ1-4, with D maybe TRBD1 (6 bases). Trimming cost V 8 bases and J 6 bases, with 10 bases left between them. Germline lookup yields CDR1 MGHRA and CDR2 YSYEKL. This CDR3 comprises 12 residues. The CDR3 loop reads CASSAGDEKLFF. The CDR3 coding sequence is TGCGCCAGCTCGGCAGGGGATGAAAAACTGTTTTTT.

Only a few counts were recorded for this clone. The chain is built from TRBV6-9 and TRBJ2-5; 10 positions agree with TRBD2. The CDR3 contains 20 residues. Germline CDR1 and CDR2: MNHGY and SVAAGI. V lost 2 bases, J lost 5 bases, and 20 bases stayed unmatched. Here the CDR3 reads CASSYRQKPPASGSGETQYF. The CDR3, as DNA: TGTGCCAGCAGTTATCGGCAGAAACCCCCCGCTAGCGGGAGCGGGGAGACCCAGTACTTC.

The chain joins TRBV6-5 to TRBJ1-1, with a possible D match to TRBD1 (5 bases). Germline CDR1 and CDR2: MNHEY and SVGAGI. CDR3 length: 16 amino acids. V was clipped by 4 bases and J by 3 bases, with 18 bases between them. CDR3 in amino acids: CASSLPPNRQYTEAFF. CDR3 sequence (DNA): TGTGCCAGCAGTTTGCCCCCGAACAGACAGTACACTGAAGCTTTCTTT.

The chain has TRBV27 and TRBJ1-2, with TRBD1 matching over 8 bases. The CDR3 contains 15 residues. The junction had 11 bases not matched to a gene; V was cut back by 6 bases and J by 5 bases. Per the germline V gene, CDR1 is MNHEY and CDR2 is SMNVEV (reference sequence). CDR3 bases: TGTGCCAGCAGGTCCCCAACAGGGGGAATTTATGGCTACACCTTC. The encoded protein is CASRSPTGGIYGYTF.

In the case of this clone: Other nucleotide sequences in the sample specify the same CDR3. The rearrangement links TRBV30 to TRBJ1-4, with D possibly TRBD1 on 6 matching bases. V lost 0 bases and J 8 bases, leaving 7 bases between the germline ends. Germline values: CDR1 GTSNPN, CDR2 SVGIG (reference sequence). The CDR3 totals 12 residues. For the CDR3, the DNA is TGTGCCTGGAGTGTACAGGGAGAAAAACTGTTTTTT. Translated, it gives CAWSVQGEKLFF.

The chain uses TRBV3-1 (or the pseudogene TRBV3-2) and TRBJ1-1; D uncertain. Germline lookup yields CDR1 LGHDT and CDR2 YNNKEL (reference sequence). This CDR3 comprises 16 residues. V dropped 1 base and J dropped 1 base, with 13 bases sitting between them. The CDR3: CASSQATGAKNTEAFF. The CDR3 region has the DNA TGTGCCAGCAGCCAAGCGACGGGAGCTAAGAACACTGAAGCTTTCTTT.

This clone was seen only a few times. CDR3 region: CASSQDLSGSSPYEQYF. In nucleotides, the CDR3 is TGTGCCAGCAGCCAAGATCTTAGCGGGAGTTCCCCCTACGAGCAGTACTTC. The chain has TRBV4-2 and TRBJ2-7; 9 bases fit TRBD2. The trim removed 0 bases at V and 2 bases at J, leaving 8 bases unmatched. Germline CDR1 LGHNA, CDR2 YNFKEQ. The CDR3 has 17 residues.

In the case of this clone: Other nucleotide sequences in the sample specify the same CDR3. The V call is TRBV18, the J call TRBJ2-3, with 8 bases that match TRBD1. The CDR3 covers 14 residues. Germline trimming cut 3 bases from V and 1 base from J; bases unmatched to any gene: 0. Germline loops: CDR1 KGHSH, CDR2 LQKENI. DNA for the CDR3: TGTGCCAGCTCACCGGGACAGGGCACAGATACGCAGTATTTT. Translated: CASSPGQGTDTQYF.

The rearrangement joins TRBV27 to TRBJ1-1; D uncertain. Between the trimmed V and J ends, which lost 6 bases and 5 bases, there was a span of 16 bases. This CDR3 has 14 amino acids. Germline CDR1 MNHEY, CDR2 SMNVEV (reference sequence). CDR3 in amino acids: CASSTSTGWTEAFF. The CDR3 region has the DNA TGTGCCAGCAGCACCAGTACGGGGTGGACTGAAGCTTTCTTT.

CDR3 protein: CASSTRPGLGSYNEQFF. CDR3 nucleotides: TGTGCCAGCAGTACTCGCCCGGGACTAGGATCCTACAATGAGCAGTTCTTC. The chain uses TRBV7-2 and TRBJ2-1; 8 nucleotides match TRBD2. The V gene end was trimmed by 6 bases and the J gene end by 1 base; junction bases not matched to a gene: 11. Germline V gene lookup returns CDR1 SGHTA and CDR2 FQGNSA. The CDR3 loop spans 17 amino acids.

The chain employs TRBV29-1 and TRBJ2-3, with 10 bases fitting TRBD2. The CDR3 is 15 amino acids. V shed 4 bases, J shed 5 bases, and the junction held 9 bases outside the gene matches. The V gene's germline CDR1 is SQVTM and CDR2 ANQGSEA. DNA of the CDR3: TGCAGCGTTGTGGCGGCTAGCGGGAGACAAGATACGCAGTATTTT. This codes for CSVVAASGRQDTQYF.

The CDR3 region has the DNA TGTGCCAGCAGCTTAGGTACCGGGACTAACTACAATGAGCAGTTCTTC. Encoded protein: CASSLGTGTNYNEQFF. The V gene is TRBV11-3, the J gene TRBJ2-1, with 7 nucleotides matching TRBD2. The CDR3 runs 16 residues. V was clipped by 1 base and J by 3 bases; unmatched bases: 6. Germline CDR1 reads SGHNT; CDR2 reads YENEEA.

The chain carries TRBV9 and TRBJ1-1; D gene ambiguous. V was clipped by 0 bases and J by 4 bases, with 10 bases between them. This CDR3 spans 14 amino acids. From germline, CDR1 is SGDLS and CDR2 YYNGEE. CDR3 sequence reads: CASSVGSTSTEAFF. DNA of the CDR3: TGTGCCAGCAGCGTAGGATCGACAAGCACTGAAGCTTTCTTT. Combining the CDR3 with reference TRBV9 and TRBJ1-1 gives the whole variable domain DSGVTQTPKHLITATGQRVTLRCSPRSGDLSVYWYQQSLDQGLQFLIQYYNGEERAKGNILERFSAQQFPDLHSELNLSSLELGDSALYFCASSVGSTSTEAFFGQGTRLTVV.

This sequence joins TRBV15 and TRBJ1-2, with D possibly being TRBD1 (5 bases). This CDR3 has 14 amino acids. Germline V gene data show CDR1 as LNHNV and CDR2 as YYDKDF (reference sequence). V dropped 1 base and J dropped 6 bases, with 12 bases sitting between them. The CDR3 region is CATSRGRVENGYTF. In DNA form, the CDR3 reads TGTGCCACCAGCAGAGGCAGGGTGGAAAATGGCTACACCTTC.

A few counts support this clone. J is TRBJ1-2 and V is TRBV30, with D tentatively TRBD1 (6 bases). V shed 3 bases and J shed 7 bases, with 18 bases lying between them. The germline CDR1 and CDR2 sequences are GTSNPN and SVGIG (reference sequence). The CDR3 loop spans 14 amino acids. DNA for the CDR3: TGTGCCTGGAGCTTCGGGTGGGGGCAGTCTGGCTACACCTTC. This translates into CAWSFGWGQSGYTF.

The V gene is TRBV15, the J gene TRBJ2-2; D not certain. V lost 6 bases and J lost 4, with 9 bases in between. Per germline, CDR1 LNHNV and CDR2 YYDKDF (reference sequence). The CDR3 length is 13 residues. CDR3 sequence (DNA): TGTGCCACCAGGCCGTTAGTCACCGGGGAGCTGTTTTTT. Translating gives CATRPLVTGELFF.

The chain couples TRBV5-4 to TRBJ1-4; tentatively, D is TRBD1 (6 bases). There are 15 residues in the CDR3. Trimming stripped 4 bases from V and 8 bases from J, with 18 bases between. The germline CDR1 and CDR2 sequences are SGHNT and YYREEE (reference sequence). The DNA for the CDR3 is TGTGCCAGCAGCGTTTTGGGGGGGCTACGGGAAAAACTGTTTTTT. Its translation: CASSVLGGLREKLFF.